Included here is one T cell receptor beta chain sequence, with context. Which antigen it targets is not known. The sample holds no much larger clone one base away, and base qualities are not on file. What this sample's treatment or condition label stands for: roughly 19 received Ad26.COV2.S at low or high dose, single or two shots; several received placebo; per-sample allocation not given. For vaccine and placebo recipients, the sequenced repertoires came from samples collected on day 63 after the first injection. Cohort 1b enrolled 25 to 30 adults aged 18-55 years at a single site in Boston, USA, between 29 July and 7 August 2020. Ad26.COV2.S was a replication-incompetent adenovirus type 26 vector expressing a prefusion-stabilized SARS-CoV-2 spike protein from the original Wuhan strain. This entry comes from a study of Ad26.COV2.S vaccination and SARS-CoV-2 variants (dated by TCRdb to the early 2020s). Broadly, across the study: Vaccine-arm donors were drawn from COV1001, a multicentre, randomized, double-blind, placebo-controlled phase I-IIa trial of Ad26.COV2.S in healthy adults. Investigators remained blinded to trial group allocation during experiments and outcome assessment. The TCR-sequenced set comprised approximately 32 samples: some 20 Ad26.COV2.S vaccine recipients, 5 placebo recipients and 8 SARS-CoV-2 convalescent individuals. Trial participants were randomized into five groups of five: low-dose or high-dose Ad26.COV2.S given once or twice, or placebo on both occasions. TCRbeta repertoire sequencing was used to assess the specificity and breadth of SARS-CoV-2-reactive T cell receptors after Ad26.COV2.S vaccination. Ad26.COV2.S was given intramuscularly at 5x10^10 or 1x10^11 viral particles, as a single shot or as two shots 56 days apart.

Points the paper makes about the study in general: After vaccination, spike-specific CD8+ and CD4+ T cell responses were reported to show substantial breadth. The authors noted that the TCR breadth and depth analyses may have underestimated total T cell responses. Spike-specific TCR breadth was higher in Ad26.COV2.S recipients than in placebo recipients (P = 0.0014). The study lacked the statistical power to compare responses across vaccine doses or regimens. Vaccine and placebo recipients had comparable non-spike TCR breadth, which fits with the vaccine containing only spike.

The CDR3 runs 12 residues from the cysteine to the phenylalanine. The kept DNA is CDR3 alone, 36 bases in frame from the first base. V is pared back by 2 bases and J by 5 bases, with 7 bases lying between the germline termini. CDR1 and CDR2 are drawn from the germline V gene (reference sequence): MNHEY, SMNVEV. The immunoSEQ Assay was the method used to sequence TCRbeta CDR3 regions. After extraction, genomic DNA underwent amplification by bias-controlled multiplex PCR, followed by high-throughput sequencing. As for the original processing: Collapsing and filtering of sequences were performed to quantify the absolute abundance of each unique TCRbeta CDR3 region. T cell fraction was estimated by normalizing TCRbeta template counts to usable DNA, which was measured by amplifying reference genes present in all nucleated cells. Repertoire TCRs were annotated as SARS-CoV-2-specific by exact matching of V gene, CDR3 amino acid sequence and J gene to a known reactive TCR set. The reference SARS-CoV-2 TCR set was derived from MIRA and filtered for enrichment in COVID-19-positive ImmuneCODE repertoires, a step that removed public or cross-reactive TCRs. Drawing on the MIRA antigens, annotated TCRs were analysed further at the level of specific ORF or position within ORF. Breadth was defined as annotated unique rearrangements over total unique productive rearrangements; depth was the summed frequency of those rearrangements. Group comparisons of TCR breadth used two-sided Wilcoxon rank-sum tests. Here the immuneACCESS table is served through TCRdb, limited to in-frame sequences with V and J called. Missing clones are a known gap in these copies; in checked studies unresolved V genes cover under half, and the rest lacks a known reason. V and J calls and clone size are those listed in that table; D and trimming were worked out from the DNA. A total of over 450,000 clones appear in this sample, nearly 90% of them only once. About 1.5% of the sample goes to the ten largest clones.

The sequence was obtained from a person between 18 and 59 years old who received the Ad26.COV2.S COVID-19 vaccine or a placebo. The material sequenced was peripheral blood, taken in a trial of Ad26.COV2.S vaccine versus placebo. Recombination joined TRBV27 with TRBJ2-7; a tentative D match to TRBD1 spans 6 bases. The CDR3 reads CASSLTGNEQYF. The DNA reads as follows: TGTGCCAGCAGTTTAACAGGGAACGAGCAGTACTTC.